This T cell receptor beta chain was documented in a study of memory CD4+ T cells and cytomegalovirus serostatus. The sort gate was single viable CD3+CD4+CD8-CD45RO+ cells for memory CD4+ T cells. Total CD4+ T cells were enriched by CD4 positive selection. With regard to this clone: Its target is unknown.

V gave up 4 bases and J gave up 2 bases; unmatched junction bases: 2. Germline assignment: CDR1 KGHSH and CDR2 LQKENI. The CDR3 spans 14 residues. Points from the study as a whole: Suggested: most of the CMV-linked TCR signature lies in CD4+ memory cells. Of 164 reported CMV TCRbeta sequences, around 63 were found in memory CD4+ repertoires.

Per the original methods: Out-of-frame sequences were removed, leaving roughly 2,200,000 distinct TCRbeta sequences. Only in-frame clones appear in the TCRdb table, and some are missing; sequencing was by immunoSEQ multiplex PCR. V, J and clone size are taken as reported in that table, and D and trimming were inferred from the DNA itself. Of tens of thousands of clones listed, around 78% are singletons. Sequencing input: memory CD4+ T cells from blood. The chain couples TRBV18 to TRBJ2-3, with TRBD1 matching 8 bases. This clonotype was obtained from an adult in good health and CMV-seronegative. The CDR3 region has the DNA TGTGCCAGCTCACGGACAGGGAACACAGATACGCAGTATTTT. It yields the protein CASSRTGNTDTQYF.